This T cell receptor (beta chain) emerged from a study of beta chain features in type 1 diabetes. The authors reverse transcribed all of the isolated RNA, so sequencing captured expressed TCRB transcripts. Naive, central memory and regulatory T cell samples yielded around 3.6 million reads on average. Measured with immunoSEQ multiplex PCR; TCRdb has only the in-frame clones, and not every one. The sample lists 240,000 or so clones; roughly 30% were seen once. V lost 4 bases and J lost 2; bases outside the gene matches: 12. This CDR3 is 18 amino acids long. Germline V gene data show CDR1 as SGHTA and CDR2 as FQGNSA. Comment on this clone: Its antigen is as yet unknown.

General study results and limits: When cDNA is sequenced, cells with high TCR expression could be over-represented. Moderately but significantly shorter TCRB CDR3s were found in Type 1 diabetes patients in all four CD4+ subsets.

This chain uses TRBV7-2 with TRBJ2-1, with 9 bases that match TRBD2. Sequenced: central memory CD4+ T cells from blood. This sequence originates from a man aged 25 to 40 in good health. The CDR3 coding sequence is TGTGCCAGCAGCTCGAATACTTTAGCGGGAGTCCCCTACAATGAGCAGTTCTTC. Its translation: CASSSNTLAGVPYNEQFF.